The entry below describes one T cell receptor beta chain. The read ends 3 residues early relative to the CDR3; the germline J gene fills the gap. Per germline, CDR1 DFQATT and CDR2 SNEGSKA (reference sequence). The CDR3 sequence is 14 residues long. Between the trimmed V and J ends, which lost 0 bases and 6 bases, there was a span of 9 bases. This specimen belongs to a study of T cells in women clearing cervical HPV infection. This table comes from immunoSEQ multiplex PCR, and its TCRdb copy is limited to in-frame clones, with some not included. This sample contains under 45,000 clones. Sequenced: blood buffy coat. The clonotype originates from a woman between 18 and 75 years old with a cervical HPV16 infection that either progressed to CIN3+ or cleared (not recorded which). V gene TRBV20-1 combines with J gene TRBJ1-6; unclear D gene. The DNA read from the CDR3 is TGCAGTGCTAGAGACACGGTAGTTAATTCACCC. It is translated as CSARDTVVNSP. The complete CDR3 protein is CSARDTVVNSPLHF.